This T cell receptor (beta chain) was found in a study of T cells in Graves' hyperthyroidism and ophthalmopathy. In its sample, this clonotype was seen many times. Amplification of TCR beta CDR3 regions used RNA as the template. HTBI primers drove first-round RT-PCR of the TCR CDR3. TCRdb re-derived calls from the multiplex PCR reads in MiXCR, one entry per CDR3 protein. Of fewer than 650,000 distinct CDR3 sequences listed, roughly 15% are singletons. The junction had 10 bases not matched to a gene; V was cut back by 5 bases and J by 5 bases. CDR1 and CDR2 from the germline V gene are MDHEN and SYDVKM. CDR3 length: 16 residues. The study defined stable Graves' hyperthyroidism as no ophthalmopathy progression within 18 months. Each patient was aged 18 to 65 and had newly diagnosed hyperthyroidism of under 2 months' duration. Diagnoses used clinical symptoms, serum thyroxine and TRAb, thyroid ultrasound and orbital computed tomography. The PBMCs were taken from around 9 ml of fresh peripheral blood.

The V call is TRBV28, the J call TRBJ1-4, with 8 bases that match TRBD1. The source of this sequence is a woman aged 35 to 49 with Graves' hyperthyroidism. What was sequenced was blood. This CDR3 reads CASSLTMGQVNEKLFF. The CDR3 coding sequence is TGTGCCAGCAGTCTTACAATGGGACAGGTCAATGAAAAACTGTTTTTT. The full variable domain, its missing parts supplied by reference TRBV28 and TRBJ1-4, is DVKVTQSSRYLVKRTGEKVFLECVQDMDHENMFWYRQDPGLGLRLIYFSYDVKMKEKGDIPEGYSVSREKKERFSLILESASTNQTSMYLCASSLTMGQVNEKLFFGSGTQLSVL.